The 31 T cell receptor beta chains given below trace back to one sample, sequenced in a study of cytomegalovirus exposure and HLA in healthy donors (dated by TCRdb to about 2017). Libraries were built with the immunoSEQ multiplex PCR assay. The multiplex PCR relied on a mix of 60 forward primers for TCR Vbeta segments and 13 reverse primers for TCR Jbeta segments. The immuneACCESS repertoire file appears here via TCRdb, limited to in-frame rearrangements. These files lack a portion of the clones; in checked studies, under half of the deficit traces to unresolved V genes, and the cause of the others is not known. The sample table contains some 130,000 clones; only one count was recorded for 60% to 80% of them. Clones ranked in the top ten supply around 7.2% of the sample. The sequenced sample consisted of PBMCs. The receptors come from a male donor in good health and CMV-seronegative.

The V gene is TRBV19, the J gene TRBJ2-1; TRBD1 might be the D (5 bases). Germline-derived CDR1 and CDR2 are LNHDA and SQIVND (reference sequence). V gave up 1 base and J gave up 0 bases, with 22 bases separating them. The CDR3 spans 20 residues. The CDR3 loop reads CASSIGRAPSSRPSYNEQFF. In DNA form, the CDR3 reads TGTGCCAGTAGTATAGGCAGGGCCCCCTCCTCACGACCCTCCTACAATGAGCAGTTCTTC.

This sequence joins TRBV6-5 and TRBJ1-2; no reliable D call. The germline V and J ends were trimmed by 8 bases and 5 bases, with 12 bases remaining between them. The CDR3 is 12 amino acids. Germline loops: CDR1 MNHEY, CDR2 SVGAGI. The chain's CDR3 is CASYDYGYGYTF. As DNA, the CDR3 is TGTGCCAGCTATGACTATGGATATGGCTACACCTTC.

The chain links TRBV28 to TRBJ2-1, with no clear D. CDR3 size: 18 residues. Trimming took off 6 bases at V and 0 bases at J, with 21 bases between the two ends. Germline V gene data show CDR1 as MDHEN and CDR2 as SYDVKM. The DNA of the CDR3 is TGTGCCAGCAGCCCCATCCGTGTTTCGGTGAGCTCCTACAATGAGCAGTTCTTC. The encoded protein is CASSPIRVSVSSYNEQFF.

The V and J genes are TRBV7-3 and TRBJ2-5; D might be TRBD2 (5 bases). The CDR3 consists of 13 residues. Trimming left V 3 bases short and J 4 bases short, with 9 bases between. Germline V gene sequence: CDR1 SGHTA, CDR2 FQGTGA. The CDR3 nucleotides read TGTGCCAGCAGCTTCGGGATCGGAGAGACCCAGTACTTC. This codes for CASSFGIGETQYF. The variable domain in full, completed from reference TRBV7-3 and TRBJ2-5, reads GAGVSQTPSNKVTEKGKYVELRCDPISGHTALYWYRQSLGQGPEFLIYFQGTGAADDSGLPNDRFFAVRPEGSVSTLKIQRTERGDSAVYLCASSFGIGETQYFGPGTRLLVL.

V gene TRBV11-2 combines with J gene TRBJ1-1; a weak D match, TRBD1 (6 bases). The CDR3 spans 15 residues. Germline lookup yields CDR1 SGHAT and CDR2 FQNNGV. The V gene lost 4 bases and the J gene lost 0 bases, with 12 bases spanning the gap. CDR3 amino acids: CASSYTTGMNTEAFF. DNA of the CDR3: TGTGCCAGCAGCTATACCACAGGGATGAACACTGAAGCTTTCTTT.

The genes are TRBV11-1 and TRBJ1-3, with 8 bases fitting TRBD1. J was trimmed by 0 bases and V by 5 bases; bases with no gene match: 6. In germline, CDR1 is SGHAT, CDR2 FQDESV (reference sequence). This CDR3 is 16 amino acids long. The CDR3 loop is CASSLGTGNSGNTIYF. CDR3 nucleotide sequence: TGTGCCAGCAGCCTTGGGACAGGCAACTCTGGAAACACCATATATTTT.

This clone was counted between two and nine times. In DNA form, the CDR3 reads TGTGCCAGCAGCTTAGCGTATAATGAAAAACTGTTTTTT. This translates into CASSLAYNEKLFF. The rearrangement links TRBV7-2 to TRBJ1-4; D unclear. This CDR3 region has 13 residues. CDR1 is SGHTA and CDR2 is FQGNSA in the germline V gene. V lost 0 bases, J lost 4 bases, and 3 bases lay in between.

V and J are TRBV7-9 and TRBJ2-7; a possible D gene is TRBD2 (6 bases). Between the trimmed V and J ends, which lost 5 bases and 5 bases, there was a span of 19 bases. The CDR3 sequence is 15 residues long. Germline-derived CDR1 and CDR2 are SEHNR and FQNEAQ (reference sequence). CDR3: CASSKRTGAFDEQYF. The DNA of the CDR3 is TGTGCCAGCAGCAAACGGACGGGAGCATTCGACGAGCAGTACTTC. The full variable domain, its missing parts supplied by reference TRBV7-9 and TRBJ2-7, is DTGVSQNPRHKITKRGQNVTFRCDPISEHNRLYWYRQTLGQGPEFLTYFQNEAQLEKSRLLSDRFSAERPKGSFSTLEIQRTEQGDSAMYLCASSKRTGAFDEQYFGPGTRLTVT.

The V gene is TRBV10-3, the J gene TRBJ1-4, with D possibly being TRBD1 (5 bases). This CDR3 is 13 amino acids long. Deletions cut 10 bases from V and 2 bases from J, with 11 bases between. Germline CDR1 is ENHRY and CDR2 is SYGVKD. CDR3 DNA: TGTGCCACTGGGGCCGGTACTAATGAAAAACTGTTTTTT. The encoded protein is CATGAGTNEKLFF.

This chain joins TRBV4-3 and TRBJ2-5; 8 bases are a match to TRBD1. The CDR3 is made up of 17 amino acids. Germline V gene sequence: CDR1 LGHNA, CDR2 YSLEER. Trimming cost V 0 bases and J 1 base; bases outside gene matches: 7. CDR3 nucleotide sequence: TGCGCCAGCAGCCAAGATAGGACCCAGGGGGCCCAAGAGACCCAGTACTTC. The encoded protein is CASSQDRTQGAQETQYF.

CDR3 DNA sequence: TGCGCCAGCAGCTTTAGCGGGATGGCCTACGAGCAGTACTTC. Amino acids: CASSFSGMAYEQYF. This sequence joins TRBV5-1 and TRBJ2-7, with 8 bases aligning to TRBD2. Germline CDR1 SGHRS, CDR2 YFSETQ. The CDR3 is 14 residues long. The junction had 3 bases not matched to a gene; V was cut back by 2 bases and J by 2 bases.

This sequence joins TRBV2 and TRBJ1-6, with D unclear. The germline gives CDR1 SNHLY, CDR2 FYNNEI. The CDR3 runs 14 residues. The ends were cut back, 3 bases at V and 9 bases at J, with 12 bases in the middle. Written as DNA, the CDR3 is TGTGCCAGCAGTGATCAAGAAGGAGCTTCACCCCTCCACTTT. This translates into CASSDQEGASPLHF.

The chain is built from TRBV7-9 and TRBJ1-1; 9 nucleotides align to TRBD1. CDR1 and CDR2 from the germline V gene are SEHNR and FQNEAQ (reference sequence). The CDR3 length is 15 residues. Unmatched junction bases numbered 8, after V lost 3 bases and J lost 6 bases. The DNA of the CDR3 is TGTGCCAGCAGCTTCCGGGACAGGGATCTTCCTGAAGCTTTCTTT. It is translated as CASSFRDRDLPEAFF.

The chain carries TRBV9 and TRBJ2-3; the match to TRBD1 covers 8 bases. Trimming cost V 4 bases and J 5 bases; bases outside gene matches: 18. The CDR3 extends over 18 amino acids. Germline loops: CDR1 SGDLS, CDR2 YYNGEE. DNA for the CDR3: TGTGCCAGCAGCCCCCCCCGAGGACAGGGTTCGAGGGGAGATACGCAGTATTTT. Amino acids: CASSPPRGQGSRGDTQYF.

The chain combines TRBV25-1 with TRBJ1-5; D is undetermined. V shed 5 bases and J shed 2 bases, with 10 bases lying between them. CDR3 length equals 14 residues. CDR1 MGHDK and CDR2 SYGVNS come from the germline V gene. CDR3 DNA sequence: TGTGCCAGCAGTAAAGGAGGTGGCAATCAGCCCCAGCATTTT. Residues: CASSKGGGNQPQHF.

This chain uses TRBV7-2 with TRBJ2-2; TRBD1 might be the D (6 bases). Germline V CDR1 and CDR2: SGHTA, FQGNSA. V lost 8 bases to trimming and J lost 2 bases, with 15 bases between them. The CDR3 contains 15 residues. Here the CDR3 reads CASLRDRTNTGELFF. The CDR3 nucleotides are TGTGCCAGCCTTCGAGACAGGACAAACACCGGGGAGCTGTTTTTT.

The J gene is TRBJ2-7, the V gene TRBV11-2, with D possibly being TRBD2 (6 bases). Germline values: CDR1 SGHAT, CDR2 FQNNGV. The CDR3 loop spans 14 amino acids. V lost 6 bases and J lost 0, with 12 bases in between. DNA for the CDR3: TGTGCCAGCAGTTTTGCGGGGAGCTCCTACGAGCAGTACTTC. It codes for CASSFAGSSYEQYF.

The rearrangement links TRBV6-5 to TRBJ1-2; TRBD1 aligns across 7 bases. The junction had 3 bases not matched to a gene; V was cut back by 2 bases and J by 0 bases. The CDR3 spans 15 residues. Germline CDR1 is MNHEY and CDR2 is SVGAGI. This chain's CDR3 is CASSYRGQANYGYTF. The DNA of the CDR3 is TGTGCCAGCAGTTACCGCGGACAGGCTAACTATGGCTACACCTTC.

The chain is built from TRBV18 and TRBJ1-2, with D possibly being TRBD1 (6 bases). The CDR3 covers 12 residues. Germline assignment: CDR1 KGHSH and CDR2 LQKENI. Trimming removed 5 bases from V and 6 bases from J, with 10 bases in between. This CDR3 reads CASSADRNGYTF. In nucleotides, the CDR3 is TGTGCCAGCTCAGCGGACAGAAATGGCTACACCTTC.

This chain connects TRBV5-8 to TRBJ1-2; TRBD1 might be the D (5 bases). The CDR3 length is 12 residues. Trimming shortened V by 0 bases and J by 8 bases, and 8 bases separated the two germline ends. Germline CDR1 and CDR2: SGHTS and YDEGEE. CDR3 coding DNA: TGTGCCAGCAGCTTGGGAAGGGGAGGCTACACCTTC. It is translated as CASSLGRGGYTF.

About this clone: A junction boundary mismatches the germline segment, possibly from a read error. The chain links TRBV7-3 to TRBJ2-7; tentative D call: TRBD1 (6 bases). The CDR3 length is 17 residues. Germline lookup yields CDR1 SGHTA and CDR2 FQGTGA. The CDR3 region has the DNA TGTGCCAGCAGCTTACTCCTGGTCCTGGGACAACCTCCCTCGCCAAACTTC. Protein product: CASSLLLVLGQPPSPNF. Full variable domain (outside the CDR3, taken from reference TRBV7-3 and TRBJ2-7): GAGVSQTPSNKVTEKGKYVELRCDPISGHTALYWYRQSLGQGPEFLIYFQGTGAADDSGLPNDRFFAVRPEGSVSTLKIQRTERGDSAVYLCASSLLLVLGQPPSPNFGPGTRLTVT.

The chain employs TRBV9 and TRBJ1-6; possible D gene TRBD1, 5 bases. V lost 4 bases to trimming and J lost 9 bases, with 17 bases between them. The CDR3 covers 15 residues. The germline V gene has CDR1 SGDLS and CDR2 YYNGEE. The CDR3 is CASSTGGTVGSPLHF. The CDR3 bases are TGTGCCAGCAGCACGGGGGGAACAGTGGGTTCACCCCTCCACTTT.

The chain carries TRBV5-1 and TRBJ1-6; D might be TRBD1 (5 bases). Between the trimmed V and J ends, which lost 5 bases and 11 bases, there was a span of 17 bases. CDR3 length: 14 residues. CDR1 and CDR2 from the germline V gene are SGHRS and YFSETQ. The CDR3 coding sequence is TGCGCCAGCAGTCCAAGCCAGGGCCGGACACCCCTCCACTTT. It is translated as CASSPSQGRTPLHF. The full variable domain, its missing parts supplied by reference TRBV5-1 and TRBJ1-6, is KAGVTQTPRYLIKTRGQQVTLSCSPISGHRSVSWYQQTPGQGLQFLFEYFSETQRNKGNFPGRFSGRQFSNSRSEMNVSTLELGDSALYLCASSPSQGRTPLHFGNGTRLTVT.

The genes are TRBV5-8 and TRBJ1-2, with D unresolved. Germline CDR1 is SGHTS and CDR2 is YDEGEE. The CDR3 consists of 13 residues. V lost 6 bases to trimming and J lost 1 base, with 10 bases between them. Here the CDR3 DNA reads TGTGCCAGCACCTCGCGGGATAACTATGGCTACACCTTC. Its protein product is CASTSRDNYGYTF.

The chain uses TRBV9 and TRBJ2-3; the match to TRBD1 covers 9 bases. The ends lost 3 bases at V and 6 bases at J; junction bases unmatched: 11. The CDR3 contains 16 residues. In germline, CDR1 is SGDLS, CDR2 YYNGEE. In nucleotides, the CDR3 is TGTGCCAGCAGCGATTCGGCAGGACAGGGGAGGGATACGCAGTATTTT. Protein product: CASSDSAGQGRDTQYF.

DNA of the CDR3: TGTGCCAGCAGCTTGGTGGGGCCCTCCTACGAGCAGTACTTC. Residues: CASSLVGPSYEQYF. The rearrangement joins TRBV7-9 to TRBJ2-7; TRBD1 might be the D (5 bases). Germline V CDR1 and CDR2: SEHNR, FQNEAQ (reference sequence). V was cut by 3 bases and J by 0 bases, with 9 bases left in between. This CDR3 spans 14 amino acids.

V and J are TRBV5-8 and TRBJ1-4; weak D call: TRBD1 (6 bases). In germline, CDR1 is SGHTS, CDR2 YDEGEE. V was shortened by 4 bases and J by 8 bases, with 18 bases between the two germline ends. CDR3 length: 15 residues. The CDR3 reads CASSIDRYGGEKLFF. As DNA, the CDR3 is TGTGCCAGCAGCATCGACAGGTATGGCGGAGAAAAACTGTTTTTT.

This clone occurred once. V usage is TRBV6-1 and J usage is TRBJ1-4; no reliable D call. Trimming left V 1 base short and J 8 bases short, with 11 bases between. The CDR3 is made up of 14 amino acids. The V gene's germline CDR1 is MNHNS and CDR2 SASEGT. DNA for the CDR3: TGTGCCAGCAGTGAAGTTTTCGGGAGGGAAAAACTGTTTTTT. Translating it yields CASSEVFGREKLFF.

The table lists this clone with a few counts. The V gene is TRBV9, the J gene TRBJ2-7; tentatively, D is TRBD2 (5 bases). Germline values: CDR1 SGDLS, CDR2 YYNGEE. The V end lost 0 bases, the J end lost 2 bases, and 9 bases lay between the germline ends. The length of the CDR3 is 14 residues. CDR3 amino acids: CASSVGRLTYEQYF. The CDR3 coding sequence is TGTGCCAGCAGCGTAGGGCGACTAACCTACGAGCAGTACTTC.

CDR3 DNA sequence: TGTGCCAGCATTCACGGGGGGCCGCCTAATGAAAAACTGTTTTTT. Amino acids: CASIHGGPPNEKLFF. The genes are TRBV6-6 and TRBJ1-4, with a tentative D call TRBD1 (6 bases). CDR3 length equals 15 residues. The germline gives CDR1 MNHNY, CDR2 SVGAGI (reference sequence). V lost 7 bases and J 3 bases, leaving 15 bases between the germline ends.

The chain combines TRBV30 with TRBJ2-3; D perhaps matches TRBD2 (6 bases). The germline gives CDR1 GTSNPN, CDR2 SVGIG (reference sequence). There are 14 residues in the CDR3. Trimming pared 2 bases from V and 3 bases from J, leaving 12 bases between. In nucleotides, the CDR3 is TGTGCCTGGAGTCCGGGGGTGGAGACAGATACGCAGTATTTT. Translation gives CAWSPGVETDTQYF.